This TCR beta chain was recovered during a study of shared clonotypes between healthy human individuals. Here immunoSEQ multiplex PCR was the method, and the copy in TCRdb shows in-frame clones only, minus some. The sample records about 2 million clones, approximately 95% being singletons. Study findings and constraints: Generally, naive subsets came out with larger estimated richness than memory subsets. Sequencing depth was expected to affect clonotype sharing among donors.

CD45RO negativity and positive selection for CCR7 defined naive CD8 cells, a population that excluded terminally differentiated effector memory CD45RA+ cells. The healthy adult donors were HIV-negative and reported no recent acute infections or vaccinations. CDR1 GTSNPN and CDR2 SVGIG come from the germline V gene (reference sequence). CDR3 length: 17 residues. The V end lost 5 bases, the J end lost 2 bases, and 24 bases lay between the germline ends. Of note for this clone: As yet, its antigen is unknown.

Specimen: naive CD8+ T cells sorted from blood. The receptor comes from a man aged 18 to 29 in good health. The V call is TRBV30, the J call TRBJ1-2; the D is unclear. CDR3 protein: CAWATTRTMSANYGYTF. Here the CDR3 DNA reads TGTGCCTGGGCCACCACCAGGACGATGTCTGCAAACTATGGCTACACCTTC. Based on the CDR3 plus reference TRBV30 and TRBJ1-2, the full variable domain is SQTIHQWPATLVQPVGSPLSLECTVEGTSNPNLYWYRQAAGRGLQLLFYSVGIGQISSEVPQNLSASRPQDRQFILSSKKLLLSDSGFYLCAWATTRTMSANYGYTFGSGTRLTVV.